These 14 T cell receptor beta chains share one sample of origin, sequenced in a study of cytomegalovirus exposure and HLA in healthy donors. PCR amplification relied on 60 Vbeta primers (plus 13 Jbeta primers). The assay was immunoSEQ multiplex PCR, and TCRdb's table has in-frame clones only and misses some. Here the sample spans over 150,000 clones, roughly 80% being singletons. The source material was PBMCs. The origin of the receptors is a male donor in good health and CMV-seronegative.

This chain joins TRBV6-5 and TRBJ2-5, with a weak D call TRBD2 (6 bases). Germline V gene lookup returns CDR1 MNHEY and CDR2 SVGAGI. The CDR3 spans 15 residues. Trimming left V 6 bases short and J 1 base short, with 15 bases between. The chain's CDR3 is CASSRLMEGQETQYF. For the CDR3, the DNA is TGTGCCAGCAGCCGCCTGATGGAGGGCCAAGAGACCCAGTACTTC.

The gene calls are TRBV6-6 and TRBJ2-7, with a tentative D call TRBD2 (6 bases). Germline V CDR1 and CDR2: MNHNY, SVGAGI (reference sequence). CDR3 length: 15 amino acids. Trimming stripped 5 bases from V and 0 bases from J, with 14 bases between. This CDR3 is CASSPEDGSSYEQYF. CDR3 bases: TGTGCCAGCAGTCCAGAGGACGGGAGCTCCTACGAGCAGTACTTC.

The chain joins TRBV29-1 to TRBJ1-1, with unresolved D. The CDR3 sequence is 11 residues long. Trimming removed 0 bases from V and 11 bases from J, with 10 bases in between. From germline, CDR1 is SQVTM and CDR2 ANQGSEA. The CDR3 spells CSVEEAGAAFF. In DNA form, the CDR3 reads TGCAGCGTTGAAGAGGCAGGCGCGGCTTTCTTT.

This chain links TRBV7-6 with TRBJ1-1, with 10 nucleotides matching TRBD1. This CDR3 has 18 residues. V lost 5 bases, J lost 1 base, and 13 bases stayed unmatched. Germline V gene data show CDR1 as SGHVS and CDR2 as FNYEAQ. In DNA form, the CDR3 reads TGTGCCAGCAGCATGTCTCCGGGACAGGGGATCGGGAACACTGAAGCTTTCTTT. It translates to CASSMSPGQGIGNTEAFF.

In its sample, this clone was seen a few times. The chain recombines TRBV6-1 with TRBJ2-2; 11 nucleotides agree with TRBD1. The V and J ends lost 4 bases and 4 bases, in that order; junction bases with no gene match: 5. Germline V gives CDR1 MNHNS, CDR2 SASEGT. The CDR3 is 16 residues long. The CDR3 DNA is TGTGCCAGCAGTGCGGGACAGGGGGTCGGCACCGGGGAGCTGTTTTTT. Amino acids: CASSAGQGVGTGELFF.

This clone was picked up a small number of times. J is TRBJ2-1 and V is TRBV5-1, with D tentatively TRBD2 (5 bases). Trimming took 7 bases from V and 6 from J, leaving 8 bases between them. The germline CDR1 and CDR2 sequences are SGHRS and YFSETQ. The CDR3 spans 11 residues. CDR3 bases: TGCGCCAGCTCGCTAGCCAATGAGCAGTTCTTC. It yields the protein CASSLANEQFF. Complete variable domain (other parts from reference TRBV5-1 and TRBJ2-1): KAGVTQTPRYLIKTRGQQVTLSCSPISGHRSVSWYQQTPGQGLQFLFEYFSETQRNKGNFPGRFSGRQFSNSRSEMNVSTLELGDSALYLCASSLANEQFFGPGTRLTVL.

V gene TRBV5-1 combines with J gene TRBJ1-4; TRBD1 aligns across 8 bases. Trimming took 4 bases from V and 3 from J; bases not matched to a gene: 5. Per the germline V gene, CDR1 is SGHRS and CDR2 is YFSETQ. The CDR3 length is 15 residues. CDR3 in DNA: TGCGCCAGCAGCGGGCAGACAGGGGCTAATGAAAAACTGTTTTTT. Translating it yields CASSGQTGANEKLFF.

The J gene is TRBJ2-5, the V gene TRBV2, with D uncertain. Germline lookup yields CDR1 SNHLY and CDR2 FYNNEI. V shed 7 bases and J shed 14 bases, with 26 bases lying between them. The CDR3 has 14 residues. The CDR3 nucleotides are TGTGCCAGCAACCTAGACTCTCCGCTGACCGATCGTTACTTC. Translation gives CASNLDSPLTDRYF.

V usage is TRBV29-1 and J usage is TRBJ2-7; tentatively, D is TRBD1 (7 bases). Germline CDR1 and CDR2: SQVTM and ANQGSEA. The CDR3 length is 12 residues. Trimming removed 6 bases from V and 7 bases from J, with 16 bases in between. CDR3: CSVANQGGEQYF. CDR3 coding DNA: TGCAGCGTCGCTAACCAGGGGGGTGAGCAGTACTTC.

A few counts support this clone. Written as DNA, the CDR3 is TGTGCCAGCAGCGTTGGACAGAGCTATAATTCACCCCTCCACTTT. Its protein product is CASSVGQSYNSPLHF. V is TRBV7-2 and J is TRBJ1-6, with D possibly being TRBD1 (6 bases). The CDR3 runs to 15 residues. Trimming removed 5 bases from V and 3 bases from J, with 11 bases in between. Germline CDR1 is SGHTA and CDR2 is FQGNSA.

The CDR3 spells CASSLGYGAHEQYF. The CDR3 coding sequence is TGTGCCAGCAGCTTAGGGTATGGGGCCCACGAGCAGTACTTC. This rearrangement joins TRBV7-2 to TRBJ2-7; possibly TRBD1 for D (5 bases). CDR1 SGHTA and CDR2 FQGNSA come from the germline V gene. This CDR3 spans 14 amino acids. The V end was cut by 1 base, the J end by 5 bases, with 12 bases between.

The J gene is TRBJ2-5, the V gene TRBV5-1; 8 bases are a match to TRBD1. The trim removed 4 bases at V and 1 base at J, leaving 3 bases unmatched. This CDR3 has 14 amino acids. Looked up from germline, CDR1 is SGHRS and CDR2 is YFSETQ. DNA for the CDR3: TGCGCCAGCAGCCGACAGGGGTCCCAAGAGACCCAGTACTTC. Encoded protein: CASSRQGSQETQYF.

V gene TRBV9 combines with J gene TRBJ2-2; D call uncertain. Trimming pared 4 bases from V and 0 bases from J, leaving 10 bases between. This CDR3 contains 15 residues. Germline V gives CDR1 SGDLS, CDR2 YYNGEE. DNA of the CDR3: TGTGCCAGCAGCCTATTCCCCGCGAACACCGGGGAGCTGTTTTTT. Its protein is CASSLFPANTGELFF.

The chain couples TRBV6-1 to TRBJ1-2, with D possibly being TRBD1 (5 bases). V lost 6 bases and J 4 bases, leaving 9 bases between the germline ends. Germline V gene lookup returns CDR1 MNHNS and CDR2 SASEGT. This CDR3 is 12 amino acids long. The CDR3: CASRLGVYGYTF. The DNA of the CDR3 is TGTGCCAGCAGGCTAGGGGTCTATGGCTACACCTTC.